This T cell receptor beta chain was sequenced for a study of blood T cell repertoires in COVID-19. On the study more broadly: Specimens from acute and convalescent COVID-19 originated in the United States, Italy and Spain. T cells, B-cell-depleted T cells, or PBMCs provided the cDNA or gDNA that served as material.

Using immunoSEQ multiplex PCR, the repertoire was profiled, and TCRdb retains in-frame clones only, with some absent. The repertoire has 150,000 to 200,000 clones, approximately 78% of them found once; the top ten carry approximately 3%. V shed 5 bases and J 5 bases; nucleotides not matched to a gene: 10. Germline values: CDR1 SGHTA, CDR2 FQGNSA. The CDR3 has 17 residues. The source of this sequence is a woman older than 75 with active or convalescent COVID-19. The sample was peripheral blood. The rearrangement joins TRBV7-2 to TRBJ2-2; TRBD1 agrees at 11 bases. DNA for the CDR3: TGTGCCAGCAGCCCCCGGCCCGGGACAGGGGGGACCGGGGAGCTGTTTTTT. Its translation: CASSPRPGTGGTGELFF.